The 29 T cell receptor beta chains below come from one sample, sequenced in a study of control samples from healthy donors and cancer patients. Measured with immunoSEQ multiplex PCR; TCRdb has only the in-frame clones, and not every one. The data contain 100,000 to 150,000 clones, 80% to 95% of them seen just once; the ten biggest clones take up roughly 2.7%. Material for sequencing was blood. These receptors were collected from a man aged 40-55 years in good health.

This chain links TRBV3-1 (or the pseudogene TRBV3-2) with TRBJ2-2; D possibly uses TRBD1 or TRBD2 (5 bases each). V was clipped by 3 bases and J by 0 bases, with 11 bases between them. CDR3 length equals 16 residues. CDR1 and CDR2 (germline): LGHDT, YNNKEL (reference sequence). CDR3 DNA: TGTGCCAGCAGCCATTCGGGACGGGCGAACACCGGGGAGCTGTTTTTT. Protein sequence: CASSHSGRANTGELFF.

This clone was seen a few times. J is TRBJ2-7 and V is TRBV28; 7 nucleotides agree with TRBD1. With V trimmed by 3 bases and J by 2 bases, 10 bases remained unmatched. Germline V lookup: CDR1 MDHEN, CDR2 SYDVKM. This CDR3 is built from 16 residues. The CDR3 sequence is CASSFTIQGSTYEQYF. The CDR3 nucleotides read TGTGCCAGCAGTTTCACAATACAGGGGTCCACCTACGAGCAGTACTTC.

About this clone itself: The junction shows a germline mismatch at one end, possibly a read error. The chain recombines TRBV11-2 with TRBJ1-1; D call uncertain. The CDR3 extends over 14 amino acids. CDR1 and CDR2 (germline): SGHAT, FQNNGV. CDR3 bases: TGTGCCAGCAGCTTAGCGTATTTCGACACAGAAGCTTTCTTT. Translating it yields CASSLAYFDTEAFF.

V gene TRBV5-1 combines with J gene TRBJ2-5; no clear D. The germline CDR1 and CDR2 sequences are SGHRS and YFSETQ. V was pared by 0 bases and J by 0 bases, with 12 bases between. The CDR3 sequence is 16 residues long. CDR3 sequence reads: CASSLGFARDQETQYF. The CDR3 DNA reads as TGCGCCAGCAGCTTGGGATTCGCAAGGGACCAAGAGACCCAGTACTTC.

This chain connects TRBV28 to TRBJ1-1; D gene uncertain. Trimming took off 2 bases at V and 4 bases at J, with 8 bases between the two ends. This CDR3 contains 13 residues. Germline assignment: CDR1 MDHEN and CDR2 SYDVKM. The CDR3 coding sequence is TGTGCCAGCAGTTTAGTCCGGGGCACTGAAGCTTTCTTT. Translation: CASSLVRGTEAFF. Filled out from reference TRBV28 and TRBJ1-1, the complete variable domain reads DVKVTQSSRYLVKRTGEKVFLECVQDMDHENMFWYRQDPGLGLRLIYFSYDVKMKEKGDIPEGYSVSREKKERFSLILESASTNQTSMYLCASSLVRGTEAFFGQGTRLTVV.

This clone turned up a few times. The V gene is TRBV18, the J gene TRBJ1-1, with D tentatively TRBD1 (6 bases). The CDR3 consists of 15 residues. CDR1 is KGHSH and CDR2 is LQKENI in the germline V gene. V lost 4 bases, J lost 1 base, and 13 bases lay in between. The CDR3 coding sequence is TGTGCCAGCTCACAGTACGAACAGGGGAACACTGAAGCTTTCTTT. It codes for CASSQYEQGNTEAFF.

This sequence joins TRBV15 and TRBJ1-6; the match to TRBD1 covers 7 bases. The CDR3 runs 15 residues. Germline CDR1 reads LNHNV; CDR2 reads YYDKDF (reference sequence). The V gene end was trimmed by 4 bases and the J gene end by 4 bases; junction bases not matched to a gene: 4. CDR3 coding DNA: TGTGCCACCAGCACAGACAGGGTTTATAATTCACCCCTCCACTTT. It codes for CATSTDRVYNSPLHF.

There are many counts of this clone. The chain is built from TRBV6-5 and TRBJ1-2; maybe TRBD1 (6 bases). The length of the CDR3 is 16 residues. V was pared by 2 bases and J by 0 bases, with 13 bases between. Germline CDR1 reads MNHEY; CDR2 reads SVGAGI. The CDR3 here is CASSYLGGSSNYGYTF. For the CDR3, the DNA is TGTGCCAGCAGTTACCTAGGGGGGTCATCTAACTATGGCTACACCTTC.

DNA of the CDR3: TGTGCCAGCCGGGATTTTCACCGACAGGGTCGGGCTTTCTTT. This gives the protein CASRDFHRQGRAFF. The chain joins TRBV3-1 (or the pseudogene TRBV3-2) to TRBJ1-1; TRBD1 agrees at 7 bases. The CDR3 loop spans 14 amino acids. The V gene's germline CDR1 is LGHDT and CDR2 YNNKEL (reference sequence). V was pared by 8 bases and J by 11 bases, with 17 bases of the junction left unmatched.

The gene calls are TRBV9 and TRBJ1-3; D call uncertain. The CDR3 consists of 15 residues. V was cut by 3 bases and J by 0 bases, with 10 bases left in between. CDR1 and CDR2 (germline): SGDLS, YYNGEE. The CDR3 DNA follows: TGTGCCAGCAGCGCATCGGGGTCCTCTGGAAACACCATATATTTT. It specifies CASSASGSSGNTIYF.

CDR3 in DNA: TGTGCCACCAGCAGGGCACCAGCAGGGTATAATTCACCCCTCCACTTT. Translating gives CATSRAPAGYNSPLHF. The rearrangement joins TRBV15 to TRBJ1-6, with D possibly matching TRBD1 (5 bases). The CDR3 contains 16 residues. V lost 3 bases, J lost 4 bases, and 13 bases lay in between. CDR1 LNHNV and CDR2 YYDKDF come from the germline V gene (reference sequence).

V usage is TRBV7-9 and J usage is TRBJ2-1; D gene uncertain. The CDR3 sequence is 15 residues long. Trimming stripped 2 bases from V and 5 bases from J, with 13 bases between. CDR1 SEHNR and CDR2 FQNEAQ come from the germline V gene (reference sequence). The DNA of the CDR3 is TGTGCCAGCAGCTTACTTGCCCTCGCCCACAATGAGCAGTTCTTC. As protein: CASSLLALAHNEQFF.

CDR3 nucleotides: TGTGCCAGCAGGCCTTGGGCTTTAAGTGACTATGGCTACACCTTC. Its translation: CASRPWALSDYGYTF. The chain combines TRBV6-2 or TRBV6-3 with TRBJ1-2, with D unclear. V was clipped by 6 bases and J by 3 bases, with 17 bases between them. Germline V lookup: CDR1 MNHEY, CDR2 SVGEGT. The CDR3 covers 15 residues.

The gene calls are TRBV3-1 (or the pseudogene TRBV3-2) and TRBJ2-1; D tentatively fits TRBD1 or TRBD2 (5 bases each). Per germline, CDR1 LGHDT and CDR2 YNNKEL (reference sequence). This CDR3 comprises 15 residues. The V end was cut by 6 bases, the J end by 4 bases, with 16 bases between. DNA of the CDR3: TGTGCCAGCAGTCGGGAAGGGACCACTTACAATGAGCAGTTCTTC. Amino acids: CASSREGTTYNEQFF.

The V call is TRBV19, the J call TRBJ2-4; no firm D call. The V end was cut by 3 bases, the J end by 2 bases, with 14 bases between. Germline V gene data show CDR1 as LNHDA and CDR2 as SQIVND (reference sequence). This CDR3 contains 16 residues. This CDR3 is CASSMRQANSKNIQYF. The CDR3 DNA is TGTGCCAGTAGTATGAGGCAGGCGAATTCCAAAAACATTCAGTACTTC.

In its sample, this clone was seen a few times. The chain employs TRBV7-9 and TRBJ1-5, with a weak D call TRBD1 (5 bases). CDR1 is SEHNR, CDR2 FQNEAQ, per germline (reference sequence). The CDR3 contains 12 residues. V lost 5 bases and J 7 bases, leaving 9 bases between the germline ends. The CDR3 is CASSPGSQPQHF. DNA for the CDR3: TGTGCCAGCAGCCCAGGGTCCCAGCCCCAGCATTTT.

The gene calls are TRBV5-4 and TRBJ1-6; a weak D match, TRBD1 (5 bases). CDR3 length equals 14 residues. Germline V gene sequence: CDR1 SGHNT, CDR2 YYREEE (reference sequence). The V gene lost 4 bases and the J gene lost 5 bases, with 10 bases spanning the gap. Written as DNA, the CDR3 is TGTGCCAGCAGCGCGGGACGGAATAATTCACCCCTCCACTTT. As protein: CASSAGRNNSPLHF. The complete variable domain, with remaining parts taken from reference TRBV5-4 and TRBJ1-6, reads ETGVTQSPTHLIKTRGQQVTLRCSSQSGHNTVSWYQQALGQGPQFIFQYYREEENGRGNFPPRFSGLQFPNYSSELNVNALELDDSALYLCASSAGRNNSPLHFGNGTRLTVT.

This clone showed up just once. The J gene is TRBJ1-2, the V gene TRBV9, with D possibly TRBD1 on 6 matching bases. This CDR3 spans 15 amino acids. V was cut by 0 bases and J by 8 bases, with 17 bases left in between. Germline CDR1 reads SGDLS; CDR2 reads YYNGEE. CDR3 nucleotides: TGTGCCAGCAGCGTAGGAAATATGGGGGGCGGCGGCTACACCTTC. Amino acids: CASSVGNMGGGGYTF.

The chain employs TRBV21-1 and TRBJ1-3; the table's D call of TRBD1 was not tested on the DNA. TRBV21-1 is flagged as a pseudogene. This CDR3 has 13 residues. The CDR3, as DNA: TGTGCCAGCAGACCCGGGACAGCAAACACCATATATTTT. As protein: CASRPGTANTIYF.

The chain employs TRBV6-5 and TRBJ1-2, with D possibly being TRBD1 (6 bases). CDR3 length: 15 residues. V was shortened by 6 bases and J by 3 bases, with 17 bases between the two germline ends. CDR1 MNHEY and CDR2 SVGAGI come from the germline V gene. The CDR3 DNA reads as TGTGCCAGCAGGCCCACAGGGAGAAGCGACTATGGCTACACCTTC. It specifies CASRPTGRSDYGYTF.

This clone was counted once. The chain joins TRBV11-2 to TRBJ2-1, with 11 bases identical to TRBD1. V lost 5 bases to trimming and J lost 9 bases; unmatched junction nucleotides: 6. The CDR3 length is 14 residues. Germline V CDR1 and CDR2: SGHAT, FQNNGV. CDR3 amino acids: CASSPGTGGSEQFF. CDR3 DNA sequence: TGTGCCAGCAGCCCCGGGACAGGGGGGAGTGAGCAGTTCTTC.

This chain uses TRBV9 with TRBJ2-7, with 7 bases lining up with TRBD2. The CDR3 is 14 residues long. The germline CDR1 and CDR2 sequences are SGDLS and YYNGEE. Trimming cost V 1 base and J 6 bases; bases outside gene matches: 7. CDR3 in amino acids: CASSVSLAAPEQYF. In DNA form, the CDR3 reads TGTGCCAGCAGCGTAAGCCTAGCGGCGCCCGAGCAGTACTTC.

V is TRBV6-5 and J is TRBJ1-2, with D uncertain. Trimming took 7 bases from V and 8 from J, leaving 17 bases between them. This CDR3 has 13 amino acids. The germline gives CDR1 MNHEY, CDR2 SVGAGI. CDR3 DNA: TGTGCCAGCATCTGGACCGCACCTGGAGGCTACACCTTC. Translating gives CASIWTAPGGYTF.

This clone has more than one count but fewer than ten. This chain links TRBV10-1 with TRBJ2-2, with 8 bases aligning to TRBD1. After removal of 6 bases from V and 3 bases from J, the junction contained 9 bases not matched to a gene. Per the germline V gene, CDR1 is WNHNN and CDR2 is SYGVQD (reference sequence). CDR3 length: 16 residues. The CDR3 here is CASSTTGAGYTGELFF. CDR3 in DNA: TGCGCCAGCAGCACGACAGGGGCTGGGTACACCGGGGAGCTGTTTTTT.

The gene calls are TRBV6-5 and TRBJ2-7; 9 nucleotides align to TRBD1. Per germline, CDR1 MNHEY and CDR2 SVGAGI. The trim removed 6 bases at V and 2 bases at J, leaving 5 bases unmatched. The CDR3 is 14 residues long. CDR3 residues: CASRTRDRAYEQYF. The CDR3 region has the DNA TGTGCCAGCAGAACCCGGGACAGGGCCTACGAGCAGTACTTC.

V usage is TRBV5-1 and J usage is TRBJ1-1; 7 nucleotides line up with TRBD1. CDR3 size: 13 residues. With V trimmed by 0 bases and J by 6 bases, 2 bases remained unmatched. CDR1 and CDR2 (germline): SGHRS, YFSETQ. CDR3 nucleotides: TGCGCCAGCAGCTTGGGACAGGGCGCTGAAGCTTTCTTT. Translation gives CASSLGQGAEAFF. The whole variable domain, remainder taken from reference TRBV5-1 and TRBJ1-1, is KAGVTQTPRYLIKTRGQQVTLSCSPISGHRSVSWYQQTPGQGLQFLFEYFSETQRNKGNFPGRFSGRQFSNSRSEMNVSTLELGDSALYLCASSLGQGAEAFFGQGTRLTVV.

This chain links TRBV6-1 with TRBJ1-6; D remains ambiguous. The V gene's germline CDR1 is MNHNS and CDR2 SASEGT. Trimming left V 2 bases short and J 11 bases short, with 7 bases between. The CDR3 is 12 residues long. The CDR3 loop reads CASSEYDPPLHF. CDR3 nucleotides: TGTGCCAGCAGTGAATATGATCCACCCCTCCACTTT.

This chain links TRBV27 with TRBJ2-1; unclear D gene. The CDR3 runs 15 residues. Germline CDR1 reads MNHEY; CDR2 reads SMNVEV (reference sequence). V was cut by 2 bases and J by 4 bases, with 12 bases left in between. The CDR3 sequence: CASSLDLSFYNEQFF. Here the CDR3 DNA reads TGTGCCAGCAGTTTAGACCTGAGTTTTTACAATGAGCAGTTCTTC.

The chain is built from TRBV20-1 and TRBJ2-2, with a possible D match to TRBD2 (5 bases). Germline CDR1 is DFQATT and CDR2 is SNEGSKA (reference sequence). The CDR3 is 14 residues long. The V and J ends lost 3 bases and 0 bases respectively, with 8 bases between them. In nucleotides, the CDR3 is TGCAGTGCTAGTGGACTTTCGAACACCGGGGAGCTGTTTTTT. Its translation is CSASGLSNTGELFF.